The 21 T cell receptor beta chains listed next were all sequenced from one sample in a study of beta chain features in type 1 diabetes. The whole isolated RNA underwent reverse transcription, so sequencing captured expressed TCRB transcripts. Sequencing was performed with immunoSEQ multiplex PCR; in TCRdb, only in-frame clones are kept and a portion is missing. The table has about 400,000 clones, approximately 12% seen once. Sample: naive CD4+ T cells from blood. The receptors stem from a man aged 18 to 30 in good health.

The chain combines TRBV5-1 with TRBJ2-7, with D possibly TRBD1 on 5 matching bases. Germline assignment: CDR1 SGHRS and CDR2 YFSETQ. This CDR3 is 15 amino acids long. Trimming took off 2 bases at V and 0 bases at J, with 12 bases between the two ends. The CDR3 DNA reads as TGCGCCAGCAGCTTAAGGGGCTCCAGCTCCTACGAGCAGTACTTC. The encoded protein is CASSLRGSSSYEQYF.

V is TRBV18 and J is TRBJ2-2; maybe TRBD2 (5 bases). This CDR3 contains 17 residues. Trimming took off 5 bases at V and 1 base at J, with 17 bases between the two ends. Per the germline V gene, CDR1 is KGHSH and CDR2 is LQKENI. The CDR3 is CASSSTGLVQNTGELFF. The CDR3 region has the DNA TGTGCCAGCTCATCCACCGGACTGGTACAGAACACCGGGGAGCTGTTTTTT.

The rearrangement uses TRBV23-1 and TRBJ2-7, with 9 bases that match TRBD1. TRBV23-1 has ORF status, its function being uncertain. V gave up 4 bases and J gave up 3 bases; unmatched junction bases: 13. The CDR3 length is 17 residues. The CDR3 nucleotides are TGCGCCAGCAGTCCAACTACTCACAGGGGGCGGTACTACGAGCAGTACTTC. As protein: CASSPTTHRGRYYEQYF.

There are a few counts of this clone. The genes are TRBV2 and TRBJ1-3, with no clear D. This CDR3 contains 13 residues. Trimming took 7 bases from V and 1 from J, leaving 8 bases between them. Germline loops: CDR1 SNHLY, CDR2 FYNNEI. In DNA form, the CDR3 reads TGTGCCAGCAACCTAGAATCTGGAAACACCATATATTTT. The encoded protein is CASNLESGNTIYF.

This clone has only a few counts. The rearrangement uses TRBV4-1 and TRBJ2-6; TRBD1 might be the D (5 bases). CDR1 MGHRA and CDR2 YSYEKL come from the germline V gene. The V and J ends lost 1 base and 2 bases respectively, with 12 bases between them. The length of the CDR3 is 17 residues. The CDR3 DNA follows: TGCGCCAGCAGCCAAGTAGTCAGGGTCGCTGGGGCCAACGTCCTGACTTTC. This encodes CASSQVVRVAGANVLTF.

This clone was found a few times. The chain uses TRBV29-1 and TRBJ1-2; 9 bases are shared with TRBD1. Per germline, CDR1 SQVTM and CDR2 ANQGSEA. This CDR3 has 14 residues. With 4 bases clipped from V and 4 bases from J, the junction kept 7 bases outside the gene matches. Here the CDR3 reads CSVGGTGGGYGYTF. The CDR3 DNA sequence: TGCAGCGTTGGGGGCACAGGGGGCGGCTATGGCTACACCTTC.

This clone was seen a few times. As DNA, the CDR3 is TGTGCCACCAGCAGACTCCGGGGCGGCGGGGTGAGAGGGACCCAGTACTTC. Residues: CATSRLRGGGVRGTQYF. The rearrangement joins TRBV15 to TRBJ2-5; possible D gene TRBD2, 6 bases. Trimming shortened V by 2 bases and J by 7 bases, and 23 bases separated the two germline ends. The CDR3 consists of 17 residues. Germline lookup yields CDR1 LNHNV and CDR2 YYDKDF (reference sequence).

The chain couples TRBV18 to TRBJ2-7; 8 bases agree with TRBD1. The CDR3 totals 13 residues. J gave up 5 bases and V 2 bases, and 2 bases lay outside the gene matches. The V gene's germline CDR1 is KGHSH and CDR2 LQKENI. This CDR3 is CASSPAGGHEQYF. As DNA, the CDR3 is TGTGCCAGCTCACCAGCAGGGGGCCACGAGCAGTACTTC.

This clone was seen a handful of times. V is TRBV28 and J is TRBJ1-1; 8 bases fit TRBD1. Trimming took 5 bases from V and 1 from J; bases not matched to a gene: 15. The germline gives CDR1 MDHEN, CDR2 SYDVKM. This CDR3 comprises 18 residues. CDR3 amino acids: CASSPISTGTGWNTEAFF. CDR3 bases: TGTGCCAGCAGTCCGATTTCTACCGGGACAGGATGGAACACTGAAGCTTTCTTT.

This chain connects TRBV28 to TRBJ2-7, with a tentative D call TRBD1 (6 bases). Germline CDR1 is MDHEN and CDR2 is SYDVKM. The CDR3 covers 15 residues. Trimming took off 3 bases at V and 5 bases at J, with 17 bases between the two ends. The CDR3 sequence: CASSLGHQNAHEQYF. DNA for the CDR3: TGTGCCAGCAGTTTGGGACACCAAAACGCCCACGAGCAGTACTTC.

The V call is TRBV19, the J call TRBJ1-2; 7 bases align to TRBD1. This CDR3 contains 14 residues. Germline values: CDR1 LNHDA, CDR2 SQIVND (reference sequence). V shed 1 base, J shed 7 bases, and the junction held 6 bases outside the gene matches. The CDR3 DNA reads TGTGCCAGTAGTATAGCCACAGGGGCGCGTGGCTACACCTTC. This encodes CASSIATGARGYTF.

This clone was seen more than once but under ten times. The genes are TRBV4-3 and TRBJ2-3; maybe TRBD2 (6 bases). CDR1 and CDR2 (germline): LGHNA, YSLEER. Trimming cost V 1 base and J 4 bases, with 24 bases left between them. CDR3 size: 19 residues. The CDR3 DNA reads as TGCGCCAGCAGCCAAGGGCGGGACTTCCGAACCCTGGCGCCAGATACGCAGTATTTT. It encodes CASSQGRDFRTLAPDTQYF.

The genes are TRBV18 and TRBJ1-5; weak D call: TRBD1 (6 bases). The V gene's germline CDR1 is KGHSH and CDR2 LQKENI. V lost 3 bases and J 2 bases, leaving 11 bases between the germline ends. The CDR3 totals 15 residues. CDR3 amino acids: CASSPQGKGNQPQHF. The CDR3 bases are TGTGCCAGCTCACCCCAGGGGAAAGGCAATCAGCCCCAGCATTTT.

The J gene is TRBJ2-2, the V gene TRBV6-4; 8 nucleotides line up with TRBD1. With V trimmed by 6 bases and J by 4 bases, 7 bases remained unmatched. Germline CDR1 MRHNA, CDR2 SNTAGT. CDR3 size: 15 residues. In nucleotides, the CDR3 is TGTGCCAGCAGACGACAGGGGTCGAGCACCGGGGAGCTGTTTTTT. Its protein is CASRRQGSSTGELFF.

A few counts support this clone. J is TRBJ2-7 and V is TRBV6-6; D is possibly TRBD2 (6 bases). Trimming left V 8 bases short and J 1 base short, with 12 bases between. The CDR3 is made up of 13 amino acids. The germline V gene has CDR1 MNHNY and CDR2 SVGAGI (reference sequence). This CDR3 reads CASGGTGSYEQYF. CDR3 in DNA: TGTGCCAGCGGAGGGACCGGTTCCTACGAGCAGTACTTC.

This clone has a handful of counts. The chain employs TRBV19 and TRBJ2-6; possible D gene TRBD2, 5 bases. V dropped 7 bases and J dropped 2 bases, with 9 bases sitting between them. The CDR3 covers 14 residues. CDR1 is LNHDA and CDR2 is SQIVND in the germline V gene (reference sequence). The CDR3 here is CASIMRAGANVLTF. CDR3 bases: TGTGCCAGTATAATGAGGGCTGGGGCCAACGTCCTGACTTTC.

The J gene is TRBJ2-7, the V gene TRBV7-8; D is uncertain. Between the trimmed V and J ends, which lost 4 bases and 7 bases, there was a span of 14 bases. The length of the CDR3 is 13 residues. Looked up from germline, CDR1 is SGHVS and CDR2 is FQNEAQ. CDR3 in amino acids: CASSSGLAREQYF. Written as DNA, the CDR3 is TGTGCCAGCAGCTCCGGGTTAGCTAGGGAGCAGTACTTC.

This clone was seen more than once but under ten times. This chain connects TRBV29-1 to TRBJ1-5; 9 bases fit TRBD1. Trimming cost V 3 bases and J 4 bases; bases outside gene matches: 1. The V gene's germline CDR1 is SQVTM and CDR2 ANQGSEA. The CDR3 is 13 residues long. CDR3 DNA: TGCAGCGTTGAGGGGACAGGGAATCAGCCCCAGCATTTT. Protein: CSVEGTGNQPQHF. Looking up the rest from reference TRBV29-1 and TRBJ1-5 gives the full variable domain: SAVISQKPSRDICQRGTSLTIQCQVDSQVTMMFWYRQQPGQSLTLIATANQGSEATYESGFVIDKFPISRPNLTFSTLTVSNMSPEDSSIYLCSVEGTGNQPQHFGDGTRLSIL.

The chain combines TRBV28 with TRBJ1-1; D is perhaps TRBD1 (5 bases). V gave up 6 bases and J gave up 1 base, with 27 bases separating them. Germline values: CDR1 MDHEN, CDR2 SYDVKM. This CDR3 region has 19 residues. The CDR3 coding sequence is TGTGCCAGCAGCCCATGGCGGGGGTGGTCAGGCGAACAGAACACTGAAGCTTTCTTT. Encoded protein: CASSPWRGWSGEQNTEAFF. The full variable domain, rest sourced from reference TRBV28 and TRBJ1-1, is DVKVTQSSRYLVKRTGEKVFLECVQDMDHENMFWYRQDPGLGLRLIYFSYDVKMKEKGDIPEGYSVSREKKERFSLILESASTNQTSMYLCASSPWRGWSGEQNTEAFFGQGTRLTVV.

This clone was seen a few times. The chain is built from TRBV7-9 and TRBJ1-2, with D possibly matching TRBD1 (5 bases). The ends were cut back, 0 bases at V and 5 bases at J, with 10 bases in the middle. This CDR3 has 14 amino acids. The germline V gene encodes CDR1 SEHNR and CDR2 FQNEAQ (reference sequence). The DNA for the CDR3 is TGTGCCAGCAGCTTAGCTGGGACTGAGTATGGCTACACCTTC. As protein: CASSLAGTEYGYTF. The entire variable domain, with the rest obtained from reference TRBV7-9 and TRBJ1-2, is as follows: DTGVSQNPRHKITKRGQNVTFRCDPISEHNRLYWYRQTLGQGPEFLTYFQNEAQLEKSRLLSDRFSAERPKGSFSTLEIQRTEQGDSAMYLCASSLAGTEYGYTFGSGTRLTVV.

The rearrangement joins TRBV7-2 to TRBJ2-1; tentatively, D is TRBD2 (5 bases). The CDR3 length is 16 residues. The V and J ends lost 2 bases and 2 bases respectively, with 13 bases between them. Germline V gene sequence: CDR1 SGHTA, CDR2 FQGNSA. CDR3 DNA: TGTGCCAGCAGCTTATCGTCGAGCGGAACCTACAATGAGCAGTTCTTC. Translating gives CASSLSSSGTYNEQFF.